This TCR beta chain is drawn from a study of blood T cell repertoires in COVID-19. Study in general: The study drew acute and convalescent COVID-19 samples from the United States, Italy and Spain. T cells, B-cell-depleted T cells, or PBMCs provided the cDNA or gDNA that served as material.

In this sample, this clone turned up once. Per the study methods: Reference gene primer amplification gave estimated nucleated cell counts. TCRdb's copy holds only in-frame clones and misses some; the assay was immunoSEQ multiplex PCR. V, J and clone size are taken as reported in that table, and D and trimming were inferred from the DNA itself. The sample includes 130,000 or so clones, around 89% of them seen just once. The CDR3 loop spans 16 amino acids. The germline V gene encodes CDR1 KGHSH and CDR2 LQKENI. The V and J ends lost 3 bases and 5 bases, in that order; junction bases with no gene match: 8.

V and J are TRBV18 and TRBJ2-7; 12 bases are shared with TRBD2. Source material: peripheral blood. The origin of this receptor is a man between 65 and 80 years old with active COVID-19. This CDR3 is CASSPPTSGSRDEQYF. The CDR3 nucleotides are TGTGCCAGCTCACCCCCGACTAGCGGGAGTAGAGACGAGCAGTACTTC.